The following is a T cell receptor (beta chain) sequence with its context. The read gets to within 3 residues of the CDR3 end, and the germline J gene fills in the rest. The data stem from a study of T cells in women clearing cervical HPV infection. At the level of the study: Donors had HPV16-related CIN3 or worse; 2 had invasive cancer. HLA type could not be excluded as a confounder.

Cervical HPV DNA detected by MY09/MY11 PCR, typed by dot-blot. V lost 4 bases and J 3 bases, leaving 14 bases between the germline ends. CDR3 length equals 15 residues. The germline V gene encodes CDR1 SGHDT and CDR2 YYEEEE. Profiling relied on immunoSEQ multiplex PCR, and the TCRdb table lists in-frame clones only, not all of them. The repertoire table contains some 31,000 clones. The chain is built from TRBV5-6 and TRBJ2-1; D possibly corresponds to TRBD1 (5 bases). The sequence derives from a woman between 18 and 69 years old with a cervical HPV16 infection that either progressed to CIN3+ or cleared (not recorded which). Sequenced input: blood buffy coat. The CDR3 spells CASSLWGGSYNEQFF. The sequenced CDR3 bases are TGTGCCAGCAGCCTTTGGGGCGGTAGCTACAATGAG.